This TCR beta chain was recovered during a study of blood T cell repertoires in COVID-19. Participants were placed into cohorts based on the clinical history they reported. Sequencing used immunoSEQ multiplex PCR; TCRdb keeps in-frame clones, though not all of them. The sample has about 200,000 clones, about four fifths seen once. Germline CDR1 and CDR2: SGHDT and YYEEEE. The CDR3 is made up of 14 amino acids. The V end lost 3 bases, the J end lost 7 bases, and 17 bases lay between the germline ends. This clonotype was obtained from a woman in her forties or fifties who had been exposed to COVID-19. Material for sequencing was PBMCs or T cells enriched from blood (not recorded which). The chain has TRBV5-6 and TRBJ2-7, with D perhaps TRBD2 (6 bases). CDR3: CASSYRAGSLEQYF. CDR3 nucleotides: TGTGCCAGCAGCTACCGCGCCGGGAGCCTAGAGCAGTACTTC.